The entry below gives a single T cell receptor beta chain sequence along with its context. What this receptor recognizes is not known. It has no much larger one-base neighbor in the sample; base qualities were not kept. The sample's time point label, decoded: less than five weeks on oral tofacitinib. The sample's treatment or condition label, in plain terms: oral pan-JAK inhibitor, 5-10 mg twice daily. From alopecia areata patients, peripheral blood was collected along with lesional scalp punch biopsies. After PBMCs were isolated by density centrifugation and stained for CD3, CD4 and CD8, a FACSAria was used to sort CD4+ and CD8+ T cells. After removal of 5 bases from V and 15 bases from J, the junction retains 10 bases not matched to a gene. The germline V gene gives CDR1 as SQVTM and CDR2 as ANQGSEA. There are 11 amino acids in the CDR3, from cysteine to phenylalanine inclusive. Only the CDR3 region is kept as DNA, spanning 33 bases read in frame from base 1.

The data stem from a study of CD8+ T cells in alopecia areata (dated 2018 in TCRdb). As for the study more broadly: The treated patients took part in an open-label pilot trial in which moderate-to-severe alopecia areata was treated with oral tofacitinib at 5 to 10 mg twice daily. The SALT score, which quantifies the percentage of affected scalp surface area, was used to measure disease severity in treated patients. The RNA source kit depended on sample type: the PAXgene miRNA kit for fixed scalp, the miRNeasy kit for PBMCs, and the RNeasy kit for mouse skin. High-throughput TCRbeta sequencing was used to examine T cell clonal expansion in alopecia areata in both the C3H/HeJ mouse model and human patients. Tofacitinib was given for 6 to 18 months, followed by 6 months of follow-up off drug to assess delayed response and recurrence. TCRbeta CDR3 regions were amplified by immunoSEQ multiplex PCR using 35 Vbeta forward and 13 Jbeta reverse primers. In humans, TCRbeta sequencing was performed on scalp tissue and on sorted CD4+ and CD8+ peripheral blood T cells from healthy controls and from patients with patchy or totalis/universalis alopecia areata. Patients on tofacitinib were biopsied at baseline and after 4 and 24 weeks of treatment, and several of the patients also had a later scalp biopsy. Clonality in the scalp was compared among normal scalp (n=4), patchy alopecia areata scalp (n=8), and alopecia totalis/universalis scalp (n=8). Findings and caveats that apply to the study as a whole: TCR sequences shared between patients were less clear than in mice, possibly partly because of HLA diversity in the patient population. The treated cohort was small, with a single nonresponder, so links between baseline CD8+ expansion and response need larger studies. During tofacitinib treatment, many expanded lesional clones stuck around in both scalp and blood, and this persistence may partly explain why relapse happens after treatment is stopped. Lesional scalp, especially in alopecia totalis/universalis, showed higher clonality and more expanded CD8+ clones than normal scalp, suggesting antigenic drive. Scalp TCR repertoire analysis is complicated because resident alphabeta T cells in normal human skin are also sequenced, whereas mouse skin is dominated by gammadelta T cells. Tofacitinib significantly decreased scalp clonality and the number of expanded CD8+ clones among the top 100 scalp clones.

The method was the immunoSEQ multiplex PCR assay. For TCR sequencing, RNA was extracted from every sample and reverse transcribed into cDNA to serve as template. SuperScript III was used for first-strand cDNA synthesis, primed with a 2:1 mix of oligo-dT and random hexamers. Amplification bias was assessed with a synthetic immune receptor repertoire, and residual bias was removed computationally. As for how the authors treated the data: Raw reads were preprocessed for error removal, and CDR3 was defined according to IMGT conventions as running from the conserved cysteine to phenylalanine. Clonality was computed by normalizing Shannon entropy by log2 of the number of productive unique TCRs and subtracting the result from 1. Whether scalp clones were CD4 or CD8 was inferred by matching scalp TCRbeta sequences against CD4 and CD8 repertoires sorted from blood. TCRdb stores this immuneACCESS table with in-frame sequences only. Part of the clones is absent; in the studies checked, under half of the shortfall reflects unresolved V genes, and no reason is known for the rest. D and trimming were read from the DNA, whereas the V and J calls and clone size are those reported in that table. Across this sample there are about 150,000 clones, with around three fifths seen only once. Roughly 0.91% of the sample is held by the ten biggest clonotypes.

Sequencing used CD4+ T cells sorted from blood, obtained at week 4, from a patient treated with tofacitinib. The receptor chain draws on TRBV29-1 and TRBJ2-1, with 7 bases in between that match TRBD1. The TCR sequence derives from a human donor with alopecia areata. The DNA sequence follows: TGCAGCGTTAGAGCCGGACAGGAGTCGTTCTTC. It specifies CSVRAGQESFF.